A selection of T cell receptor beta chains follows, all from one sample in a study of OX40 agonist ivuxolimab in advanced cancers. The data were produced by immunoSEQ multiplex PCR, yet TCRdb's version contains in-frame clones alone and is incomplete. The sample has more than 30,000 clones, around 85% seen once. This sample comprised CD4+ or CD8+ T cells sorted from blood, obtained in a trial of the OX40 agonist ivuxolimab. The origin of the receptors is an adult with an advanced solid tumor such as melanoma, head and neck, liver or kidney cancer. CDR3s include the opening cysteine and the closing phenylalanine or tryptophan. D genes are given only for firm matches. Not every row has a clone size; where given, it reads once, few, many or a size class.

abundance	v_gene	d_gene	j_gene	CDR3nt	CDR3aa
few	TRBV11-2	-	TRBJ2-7	TGTGCCAGCAGCTTATTTCCAGGCCCGTCCTACGAGCAGTACTTC	CASSLFPGPSYEQYF
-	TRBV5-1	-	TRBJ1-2	TGCGCCAGCAGCTTGGTCGGGGGCGTTGGCTATGGCTACACCTTC	CASSLVGGVGYGYTF
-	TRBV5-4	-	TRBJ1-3	TGTGCCAGCAGCTTCTGGGCAGGGACCTCTGGAAACACCATATATTTT	CASSFWAGTSGNTIYF
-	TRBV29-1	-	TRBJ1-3	TGCAGCGTTCGAAGCGTTACTGGAAACACCATATATTTT	CSVRSVTGNTIYF
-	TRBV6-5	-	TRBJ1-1	TGTGCCACCCACAGCATGAACACTGAAGCTTTCTTT	CATHSMNTEAFF
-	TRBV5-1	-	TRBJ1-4	TGCGCCAGCAGCCCGCTCGGGGGCTCTAATGAAAAACTGTTTTTT	CASSPLGGSNEKLFF
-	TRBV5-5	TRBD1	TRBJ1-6	TGTGCCAGCAGCTTCCCGGACAGGATTAATTCACCCCTCCACTTT	CASSFPDRINSPLHF
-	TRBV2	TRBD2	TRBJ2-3	TGTGCCAGCAGTGCATCCGGGGGGGCCTGGTCGCAGTATTTT	CASSASGGAWSQYF
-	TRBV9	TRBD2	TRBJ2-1	TGTGCCAGCAGTCGGGGGGGTCTGTACAATGAGCAGTTCTTC	CASSRGGLYNEQFF
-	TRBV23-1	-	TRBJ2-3	TGCGCCAGCAGTCAATCGGAGGGATGGAGCACAGATACGCAGTATTTT	CASSQSEGWSTDTQYF
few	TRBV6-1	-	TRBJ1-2	TGTGCCAGCAGTGAATTTGAGGGGGAATATGGCTACACCTTC	CASSEFEGEYGYTF
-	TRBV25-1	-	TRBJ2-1	TGTGCCAGCAGTGAGGGCAGGGGTATCGATGAGCAGTTCTTC	CASSEGRGIDEQFF
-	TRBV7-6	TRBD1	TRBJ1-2	TGTGCCAGCAGCCCCGGGGAAGGACAGGGCATCTATGGCTACACCTTC	CASSPGEGQGIYGYTF
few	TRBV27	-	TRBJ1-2	TGTGCCAGCAGTAGACAGGTTAACTATGGCTACACCTTC	CASSRQVNYGYTF
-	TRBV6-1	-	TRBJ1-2	TGTGCCAGCGGCCCGGGCGGGCAAGGAGATGGCTACACCTTC	CASGPGGQGDGYTF
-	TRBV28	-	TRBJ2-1	TGTGCCGGTGGCGCGAGCTCCTACAATGAGCAGTTCTTC	CAGGASSYNEQFF
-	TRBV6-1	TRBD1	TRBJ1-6	TGTGCCAGCACCACAGGGGGGAATAATTCACCCCTCCACTTT	CASTTGGNNSPLHF
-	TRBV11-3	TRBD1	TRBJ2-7	TGTGCCAGCAGCTTACGCCCCGGGACAGGGAACTACGAGCAGTACTTC	CASSLRPGTGNYEQYF
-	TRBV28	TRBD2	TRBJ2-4	TGTGCCAGCAGTTTATATGTGGGAAGCGGGGGGCTCCTAGCCAAAAACATTCAGTACTTC	CASSLYVGSGGLLAKNIQYF
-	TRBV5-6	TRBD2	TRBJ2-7	TGTGCCAGCAGCTTGGTTGGTAGCGGGGACTACGAGCAGTACTTC	CASSLVGSGDYEQYF
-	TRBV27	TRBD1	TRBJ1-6	TGTGCCAGCAGTTTGGAGGGGACAGGGACAAGTGGATCACCCCTCCACTTT	CASSLEGTGTSGSPLHF
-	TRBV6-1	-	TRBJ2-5	TGTGCCAGCAGTGAGGATGACACGATTGTGGAGACCCAGTACTTC	CASSEDDTIVETQYF
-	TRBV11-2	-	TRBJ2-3	TGTGCCAGCAGCGAATCGCTAGTGGGGGCAGATACGCAGTATTTT	CASSESLVGADTQYF
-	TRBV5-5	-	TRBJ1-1	TGTGCCAGCAGCAGCAGGGGTGACACTGAAGCTTTCTTT	CASSSRGDTEAFF
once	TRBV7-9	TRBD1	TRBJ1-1	TGTGCCAGCAGACAGGGGATACAGGCGAACACTGAAGCTTTCTTT	CASRQGIQANTEAFF
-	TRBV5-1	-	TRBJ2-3	TGCGCCAGCAGCTCGAATTGGGACTCCTACACAGATACGCAGTATTTT	CASSSNWDSYTDTQYF
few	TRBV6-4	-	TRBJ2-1	TGTGCCAGCAGTGAGGGTAGTAGTGGTAACAATGAGCAGTTCTTC	CASSEGSSGNNEQFF
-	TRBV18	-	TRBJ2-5	TGTGCCAGCTCACCGGAGTTCAGGGATCGACAGACCCAGTACTTC	CASSPEFRDRQTQYF
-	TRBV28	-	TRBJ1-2	TGTGCCAGCAGTTGGACTATGGAAAGCTACACCTTC	CASSWTMESYTF
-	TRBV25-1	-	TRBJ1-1	TGTGCCAGCAGTGAAGTAAGGGGCAGACAGAACACTGAAGCTTTCTTT	CASSEVRGRQNTEAFF
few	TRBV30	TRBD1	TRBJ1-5	TGTGCCTGGACTCCGGGACAGGGGAATCAGCCCCAGCATTTT	CAWTPGQGNQPQHF
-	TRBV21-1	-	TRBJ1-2	TGTGCCAGCAGATGGACTGAAGGGGGTAGGAAAGAGGTACAAGGCTACACCTTC	CASRWTEGGRKEVQGYTF
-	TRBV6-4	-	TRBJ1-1	TGTGCCAGCAGTGTGGAACGGAGGACTGAAGCTTTCTTT	CASSVERRTEAFF
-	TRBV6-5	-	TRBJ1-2	TGTGCCAGCAGTCCCGGGGCTGGCTACACCTTC	CASSPGAGYTF
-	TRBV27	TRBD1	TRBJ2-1	TGTGCCAGCAGTTCCGGACAGGGTTCCTACAATGAGCAGTTCTTC	CASSSGQGSYNEQFF
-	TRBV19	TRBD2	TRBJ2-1	TGTGCCAGTAGTATAGATGGCGGGGGGACTAAAGAGCAGTTCTTC	CASSIDGGGTKEQFF
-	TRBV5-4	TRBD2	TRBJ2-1	TGTGCCAGCAGCGTGACTAGCGGGGGGTTTAATGAGCAGTTCTTC	CASSVTSGGFNEQFF
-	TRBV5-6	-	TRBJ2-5	TGTGCCAGCAGCTTGGGTGGGTGGTTCGAGACCCAGTACTTC	CASSLGGWFETQYF
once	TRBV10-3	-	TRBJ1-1	TGTGCCATCAGTGGCCAGGGCCTTGAAGCTTTCTTT	CAISGQGLEAFF
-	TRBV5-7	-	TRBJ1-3	TGTGCCAGCAGCTCCCGCCGCGTAAGCTCTGGAAACACCATATATTTT	CASSSRRVSSGNTIYF
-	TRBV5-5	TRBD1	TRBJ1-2	TGTGCCAGTATTCCGGGACAGACCATCTATGGCTACACCTTC	CASIPGQTIYGYTF
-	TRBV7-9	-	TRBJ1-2	TGTGCCAGCAGCTTAGCTCTAAGAGGAGGTAGGGGCTACACCTTC	CASSLALRGGRGYTF